This TCR beta chain was observed in a study of technical replicates of blood from a handful of donors. Trimming stripped 0 bases from V and 4 bases from J, with 6 bases between. Germline values: CDR1 LGHNT, CDR2 FRNRAP. The length of the CDR3 is 13 residues. TCRdb keeps only in-frame clones here, not all; method: immunoSEQ multiplex PCR. The table includes about 88,000 clones, approximately 90% detected once. The sample consisted of T cells isolated from PBMCs. This chain links TRBV12-5 with TRBJ2-5; TRBD2 might be the D (5 bases). This sequence was found in a human donor in good health. The DNA for the CDR3 is TGTGCTAGTGGTTTGGTGGGAGTAGAGACCCAGTACTTC. Amino acid sequence: CASGLVGVETQYF.